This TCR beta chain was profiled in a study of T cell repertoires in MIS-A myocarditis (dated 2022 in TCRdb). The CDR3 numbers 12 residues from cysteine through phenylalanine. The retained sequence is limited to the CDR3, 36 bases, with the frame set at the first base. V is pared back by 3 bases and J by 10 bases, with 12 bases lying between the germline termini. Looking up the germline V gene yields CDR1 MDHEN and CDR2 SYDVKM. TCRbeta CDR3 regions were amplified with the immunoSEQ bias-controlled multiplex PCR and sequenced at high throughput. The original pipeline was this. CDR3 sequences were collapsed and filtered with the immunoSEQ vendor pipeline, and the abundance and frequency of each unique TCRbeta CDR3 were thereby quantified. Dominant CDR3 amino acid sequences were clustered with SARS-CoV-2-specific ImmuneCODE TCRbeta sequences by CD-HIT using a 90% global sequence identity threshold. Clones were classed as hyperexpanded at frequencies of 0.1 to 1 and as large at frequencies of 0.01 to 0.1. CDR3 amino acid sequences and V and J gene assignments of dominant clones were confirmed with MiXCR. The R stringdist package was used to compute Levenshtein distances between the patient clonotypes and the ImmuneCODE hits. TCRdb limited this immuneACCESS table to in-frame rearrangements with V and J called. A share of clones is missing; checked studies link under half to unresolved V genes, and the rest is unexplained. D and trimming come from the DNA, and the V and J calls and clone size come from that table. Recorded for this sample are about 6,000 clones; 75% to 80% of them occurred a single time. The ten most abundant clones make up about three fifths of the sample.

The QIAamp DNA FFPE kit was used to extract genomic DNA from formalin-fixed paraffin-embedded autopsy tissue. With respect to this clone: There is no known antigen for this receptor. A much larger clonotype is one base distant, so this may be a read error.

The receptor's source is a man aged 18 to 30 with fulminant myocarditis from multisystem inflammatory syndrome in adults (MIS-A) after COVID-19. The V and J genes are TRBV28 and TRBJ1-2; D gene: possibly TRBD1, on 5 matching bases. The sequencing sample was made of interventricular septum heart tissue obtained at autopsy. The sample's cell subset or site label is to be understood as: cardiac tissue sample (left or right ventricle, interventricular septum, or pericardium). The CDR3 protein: CASSLEQGDYTF. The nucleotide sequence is TGTGCCAGCAGTTTGGAGCAGGGCGACTACACCTTC.